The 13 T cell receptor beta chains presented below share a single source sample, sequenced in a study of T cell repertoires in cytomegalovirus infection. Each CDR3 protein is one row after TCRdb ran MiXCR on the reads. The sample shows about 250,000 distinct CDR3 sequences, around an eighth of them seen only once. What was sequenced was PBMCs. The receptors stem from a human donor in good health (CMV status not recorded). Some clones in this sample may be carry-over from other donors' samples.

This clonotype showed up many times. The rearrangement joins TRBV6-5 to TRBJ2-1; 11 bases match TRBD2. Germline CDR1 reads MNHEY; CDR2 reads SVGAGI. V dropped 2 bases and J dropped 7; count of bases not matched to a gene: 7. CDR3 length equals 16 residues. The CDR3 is CASSYRSRTSGNEQFF. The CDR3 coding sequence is TGTGCCAGCAGTTACCGCTCTCGGACTAGCGGGAATGAGCAGTTCTTC.

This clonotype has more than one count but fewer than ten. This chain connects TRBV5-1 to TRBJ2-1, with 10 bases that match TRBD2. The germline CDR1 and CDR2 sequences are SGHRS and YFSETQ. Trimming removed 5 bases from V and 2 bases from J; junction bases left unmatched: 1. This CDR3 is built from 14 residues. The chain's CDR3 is CASRTSGTYNEQFF. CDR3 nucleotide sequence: TGCGCCAGCAGAACTAGCGGGACCTACAATGAGCAGTTCTTC.

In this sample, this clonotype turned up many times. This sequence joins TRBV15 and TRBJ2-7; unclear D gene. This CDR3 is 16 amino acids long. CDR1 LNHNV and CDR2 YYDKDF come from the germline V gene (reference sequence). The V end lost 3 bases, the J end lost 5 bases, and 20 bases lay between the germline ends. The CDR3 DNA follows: TGTGCCACCAGCAGCCGTTCCCGGGCCTCAGTCCACGAGCAGTACTTC. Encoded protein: CATSSRSRASVHEQYF. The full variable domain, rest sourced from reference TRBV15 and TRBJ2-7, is DAMVIQNPRYQVTQFGKPVTLSCSQTLNHNVMYWYQQKSSQAPKLLFHYYDKDFNNEADTPDNFQSRRPNTSFCFLDIRSPGLGDTAMYLCATSSRSRASVHEQYFGPGTRLTVT.

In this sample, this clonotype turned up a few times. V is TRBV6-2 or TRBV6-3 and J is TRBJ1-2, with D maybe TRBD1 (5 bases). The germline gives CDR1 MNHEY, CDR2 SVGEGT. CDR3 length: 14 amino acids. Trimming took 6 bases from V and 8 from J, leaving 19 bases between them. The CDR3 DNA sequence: TGTGCCAGCAGCACCTGGGGGTCCCCAGGGGGCTACACCTTC. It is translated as CASSTWGSPGGYTF.

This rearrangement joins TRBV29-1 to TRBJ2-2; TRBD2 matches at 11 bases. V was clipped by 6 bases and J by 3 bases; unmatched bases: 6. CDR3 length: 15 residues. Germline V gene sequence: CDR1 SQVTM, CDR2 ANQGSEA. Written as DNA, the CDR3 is TGCAGCGTCCGCCCTAGCGGGGGGCACACCGGGGAGCTGTTTTTT. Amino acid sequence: CSVRPSGGHTGELFF.

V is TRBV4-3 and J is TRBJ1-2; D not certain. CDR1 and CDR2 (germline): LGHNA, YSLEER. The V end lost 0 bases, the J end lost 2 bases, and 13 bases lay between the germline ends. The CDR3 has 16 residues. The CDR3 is CASSQDWQARNYGYTF. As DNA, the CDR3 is TGCGCCAGCAGCCAAGATTGGCAGGCAAGGAACTATGGCTACACCTTC.

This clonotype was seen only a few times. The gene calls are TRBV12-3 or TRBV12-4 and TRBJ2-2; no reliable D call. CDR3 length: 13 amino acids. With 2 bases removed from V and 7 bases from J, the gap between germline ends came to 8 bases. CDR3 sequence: CASSLLGNGELFF. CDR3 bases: TGTGCCAGCAGTTTACTAGGAAACGGGGAGCTGTTTTTT.

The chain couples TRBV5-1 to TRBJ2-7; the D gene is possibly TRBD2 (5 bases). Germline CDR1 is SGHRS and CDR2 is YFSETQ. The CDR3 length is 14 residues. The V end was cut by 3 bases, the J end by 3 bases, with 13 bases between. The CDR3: CASSSRKGSYEQYF. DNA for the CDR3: TGCGCCAGCAGCTCCCGCAAAGGGAGCTACGAGCAGTACTTC. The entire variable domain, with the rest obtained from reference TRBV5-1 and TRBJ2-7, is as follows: KAGVTQTPRYLIKTRGQQVTLSCSPISGHRSVSWYQQTPGQGLQFLFEYFSETQRNKGNFPGRFSGRQFSNSRSEMNVSTLELGDSALYLCASSSRKGSYEQYFGPGTRLTVT.

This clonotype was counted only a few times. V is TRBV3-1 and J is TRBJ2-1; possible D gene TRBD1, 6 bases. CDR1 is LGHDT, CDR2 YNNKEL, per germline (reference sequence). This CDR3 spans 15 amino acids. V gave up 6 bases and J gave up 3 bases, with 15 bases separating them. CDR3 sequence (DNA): TGTGCCAGCAGTCGAAAGCAGGGGCGCTACAATGAGCAGTTCTTC. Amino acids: CASSRKQGRYNEQFF.

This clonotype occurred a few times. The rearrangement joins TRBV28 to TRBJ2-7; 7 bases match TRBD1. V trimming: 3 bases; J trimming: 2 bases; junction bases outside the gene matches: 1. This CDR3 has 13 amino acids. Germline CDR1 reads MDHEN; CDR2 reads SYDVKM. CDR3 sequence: CASSLTGPYEQYF. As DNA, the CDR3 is TGTGCCAGCAGTTTGACAGGGCCCTACGAGCAGTACTTC.

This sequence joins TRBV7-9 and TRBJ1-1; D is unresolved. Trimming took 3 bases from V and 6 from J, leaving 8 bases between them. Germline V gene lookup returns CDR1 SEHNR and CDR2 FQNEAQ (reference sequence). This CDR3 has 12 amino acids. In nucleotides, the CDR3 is TGTGCCAGCAGCTTTGAGGGCGCTGAAGCTTTCTTT. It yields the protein CASSFEGAEAFF. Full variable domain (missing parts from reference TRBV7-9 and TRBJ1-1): DTGVSQNPRHKITKRGQNVTFRCDPISEHNRLYWYRQTLGQGPEFLTYFQNEAQLEKSRLLSDRFSAERPKGSFSTLEIQRTEQGDSAMYLCASSFEGAEAFFGQGTRLTVV.

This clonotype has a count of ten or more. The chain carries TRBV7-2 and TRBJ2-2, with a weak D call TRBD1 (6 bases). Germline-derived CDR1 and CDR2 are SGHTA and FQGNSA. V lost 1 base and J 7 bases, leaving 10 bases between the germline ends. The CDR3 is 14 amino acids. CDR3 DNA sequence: TGTGCCAGCAGCTTAGTACAGGGTGTCGGGGAGCTGTTTTTT. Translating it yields CASSLVQGVGELFF.

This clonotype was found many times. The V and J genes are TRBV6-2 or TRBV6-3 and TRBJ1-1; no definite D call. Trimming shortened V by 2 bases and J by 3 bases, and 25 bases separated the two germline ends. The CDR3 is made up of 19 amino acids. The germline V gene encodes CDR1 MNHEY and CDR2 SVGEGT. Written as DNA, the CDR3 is TGTGCCAGCAGTTACGCAGGTCTGGGCTTCGGCACTGGGGACACTGAAGCTTTCTTT. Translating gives CASSYAGLGFGTGDTEAFF.